The 17 T cell receptor beta chains below all came from one sample that was sequenced in a study of early stage breast cancer tumors. Libraries were prepared by immunoSEQ multiplex PCR; TCRdb keeps only in-frame clonotypes and omits some of them. This table holds more than 55,000 clones, around 80% found once. The sample comprised blood. The receptors derive from a person aged 40 to 49 with breast cancer.

V and J are TRBV2 and TRBJ2-1; no definite D call. The CDR3 extends over 11 amino acids. V dropped 6 bases and J dropped 8 bases, with 8 bases sitting between them. The germline V gene has CDR1 SNHLY and CDR2 FYNNEI. The CDR3 DNA sequence: TGTGCCAGCAGCCAAGTGGATGAGCAGTTCTTC. Translation: CASSQVDEQFF.

This clone turned up a few times. V is TRBV5-1 and J is TRBJ1-1, with no clear D. Germline CDR1 reads SGHRS; CDR2 reads YFSETQ. This CDR3 comprises 15 residues. Trimming stripped 0 bases from V and 0 bases from J, with 9 bases between. This chain's CDR3 is CASSLAGGMNTEAFF. The DNA of the CDR3 is TGCGCCAGCAGCTTGGCCGGAGGGATGAACACTGAAGCTTTCTTT. Together with reference TRBV5-1 and TRBJ1-1, the CDR3 gives the full variable domain: KAGVTQTPRYLIKTRGQQVTLSCSPISGHRSVSWYQQTPGQGLQFLFEYFSETQRNKGNFPGRFSGRQFSNSRSEMNVSTLELGDSALYLCASSLAGGMNTEAFFGQGTRLTVV.

The chain has TRBV13 and TRBJ2-3, with D possibly being TRBD1 or TRBD2 (5 bases each). From germline, CDR1 is PRHDT and CDR2 FYEKMQ (reference sequence). CDR3 length equals 14 residues. V was trimmed by 3 bases and J by 4 bases, leaving 11 bases between them. CDR3 sequence: CASSFGRDADTQYF. The DNA of the CDR3 is TGTGCCAGCAGCTTTGGCAGGGACGCAGATACGCAGTATTTT. Complete variable domain (other parts from reference TRBV13 and TRBJ2-3): AAGVIQSPRHLIKEKRETATLKCYPIPRHDTVYWYQQGPGQDPQFLISFYEKMQSDKGSIPDRFSAQQFSDYHSELNMSSLELGDSALYFCASSFGRDADTQYFGPGTRLTVL.

The rearrangement uses TRBV6-6 and TRBJ2-1; unclear D gene. Trimming left V 0 bases short and J 1 base short, with 10 bases between. Germline lookup yields CDR1 MNHNY and CDR2 SVGAGI (reference sequence). This CDR3 is built from 16 residues. The CDR3 is CASSYSMGSSYNEQFF. In DNA form, the CDR3 reads TGTGCCAGCAGTTACTCAATGGGGTCTTCCTACAATGAGCAGTTCTTC.

In its sample, this clone was seen once. The chain recombines TRBV6-5 with TRBJ1-2; D is undetermined. Per the germline V gene, CDR1 is MNHEY and CDR2 is SVGAGI. V was clipped by 0 bases and J by 4 bases, with 12 bases between them. The CDR3 covers 15 residues. CDR3 nucleotides: TGTGCCAGCAGTTACTCGCAGGCACCTCGCTATGGCTACACCTTC. Protein product: CASSYSQAPRYGYTF.

This clone has just one count. The chain carries TRBV27 and TRBJ2-1, with D possibly matching TRBD1 (5 bases). Looked up from germline, CDR1 is MNHEY and CDR2 is SMNVEV (reference sequence). Trimming cost V 3 bases and J 0 bases, with 9 bases left between them. The CDR3 covers 15 residues. CDR3 coding DNA: TGTGCCAGCAGTTTTAGGACAAGCTCCTACAATGAGCAGTTCTTC. As protein: CASSFRTSSYNEQFF.

This chain joins TRBV5-1 and TRBJ1-5; 7 nucleotides agree with TRBD1. CDR3 length equals 13 residues. Per the germline V gene, CDR1 is SGHRS and CDR2 is YFSETQ. With V trimmed by 4 bases and J by 6 bases, 4 bases remained unmatched. This CDR3 reads CASSTTGPQPQHF. The CDR3 DNA is TGCGCCAGCAGCACGACAGGGCCTCAGCCCCAGCATTTT.

This clone came up a few times. The rearrangement links TRBV19 to TRBJ2-5; D unresolved. This CDR3 comprises 15 residues. CDR1 is LNHDA, CDR2 SQIVND, per germline (reference sequence). V shed 2 bases and J shed 1 base, with 11 bases lying between them. The CDR3 sequence is CASSIFPSPQETQYF. In nucleotides, the CDR3 is TGTGCCAGTAGTATATTCCCATCCCCCCAAGAGACCCAGTACTTC.

V is TRBV19 and J is TRBJ1-5; D ambiguous. The germline CDR1 and CDR2 sequences are LNHDA and SQIVND (reference sequence). V was pared by 10 bases and J by 6 bases, with 13 bases between. This CDR3 has 12 residues. This CDR3 reads CATLPTSQPQHF. The CDR3, as DNA: TGTGCCACCCTACCGACGAGTCAGCCCCAGCATTTT.

This chain connects TRBV6-5 to TRBJ2-2; D gene unclear. The CDR3 covers 14 residues. Germline CDR1 reads MNHEY; CDR2 reads SVGAGI. V gave up 8 bases and J gave up 0 bases, with 10 bases separating them. In nucleotides, the CDR3 is TGTGCCAGCGCTATACAGTCGAACACCGGGGAGCTGTTTTTT. It is translated as CASAIQSNTGELFF.

The V and J genes are TRBV6-5 and TRBJ2-1; D is perhaps TRBD2 (6 bases). Trimming removed 2 bases from V and 0 bases from J, with 11 bases in between. In germline, CDR1 is MNHEY, CDR2 SVGAGI. There are 16 residues in the CDR3. CDR3 sequence reads: CASSYLLASSYNEQFF. The CDR3 coding sequence is TGTGCCAGCAGTTACCTTCTAGCGAGCTCCTACAATGAGCAGTTCTTC.

This clone was recorded once. This chain connects TRBV6-5 to TRBJ1-1, with D tentatively TRBD1 (6 bases). V lost 7 bases, J lost 0 bases, and 12 bases lay in between. CDR1 is MNHEY, CDR2 SVGAGI, per germline. The CDR3 has 14 amino acids. This CDR3 reads CASNPDSLNTEAFF. In DNA, the CDR3 is TGTGCCAGCAATCCGGACAGCCTGAACACTGAAGCTTTCTTT.

V and J are TRBV18 and TRBJ1-1, with D tentatively TRBD1 (5 bases). V lost 3 bases, J lost 5 bases, and 13 bases lay in between. The CDR3 has 14 amino acids. The germline gives CDR1 KGHSH, CDR2 LQKENI. The CDR3 protein is CASSPREGRTEAFF. The CDR3 nucleotides are TGTGCCAGCTCACCTAGGGAGGGGAGGACTGAAGCTTTCTTT.

The chain is built from TRBV19 and TRBJ2-1, with 8 bases identical to TRBD2. The CDR3 spans 17 residues. With V trimmed by 0 bases and J by 5 bases, 9 bases remained unmatched. CDR1 and CDR2 from the germline V gene are LNHDA and SQIVND (reference sequence). CDR3 nucleotide sequence: TGTGCCAGTAGTATAGACAGAGGGCTAGCGGGCGACAATGAGCAGTTCTTC. Translated: CASSIDRGLAGDNEQFF. Full variable domain (rest looked up from reference TRBV19 and TRBJ2-1): DGGITQSPKYLFRKEGQNVTLSCEQNLNHDAMYWYRQDPGQGLRLIYYSQIVNDFQKGDIAEGYSVSREKKESFPLTVTSAQKNPTAFYLCASSIDRGLAGDNEQFFGPGTRLTVL.

The V and J genes are TRBV25-1 and TRBJ2-7, with D perhaps TRBD1 (6 bases). V lost 2 bases to trimming and J lost 0 bases, with 14 bases between them. The CDR3 has 16 residues. CDR1 is MGHDK and CDR2 is SYGVNS in the germline V gene. The CDR3 region is CASSEADRLYSYEQYF. CDR3 coding DNA: TGTGCCAGCAGTGAAGCCGACAGGCTATACTCCTACGAGCAGTACTTC.

The rearrangement joins TRBV5-1 to TRBJ1-2; perhaps TRBD1 as D (6 bases). V was shortened by 2 bases and J by 2 bases, with 10 bases between the two germline ends. The CDR3 has 14 residues. CDR1 and CDR2 from the germline V gene are SGHRS and YFSETQ. In nucleotides, the CDR3 is TGCGCCAGCAGCTTCCAGGGGCCCAACTATGGCTACACCTTC. Translating it yields CASSFQGPNYGYTF.

The rearrangement uses TRBV27 and TRBJ2-2; D may be TRBD1 (5 bases). The CDR3 consists of 17 residues. Trimming removed 5 bases from V and 2 bases from J, with 18 bases in between. Germline V gene lookup returns CDR1 MNHEY and CDR2 SMNVEV (reference sequence). CDR3 in amino acids: CASSPATDFLNTGELFF. The CDR3 coding sequence is TGTGCCAGCAGTCCTGCGACAGATTTCCTTAACACCGGGGAGCTGTTTTTT.